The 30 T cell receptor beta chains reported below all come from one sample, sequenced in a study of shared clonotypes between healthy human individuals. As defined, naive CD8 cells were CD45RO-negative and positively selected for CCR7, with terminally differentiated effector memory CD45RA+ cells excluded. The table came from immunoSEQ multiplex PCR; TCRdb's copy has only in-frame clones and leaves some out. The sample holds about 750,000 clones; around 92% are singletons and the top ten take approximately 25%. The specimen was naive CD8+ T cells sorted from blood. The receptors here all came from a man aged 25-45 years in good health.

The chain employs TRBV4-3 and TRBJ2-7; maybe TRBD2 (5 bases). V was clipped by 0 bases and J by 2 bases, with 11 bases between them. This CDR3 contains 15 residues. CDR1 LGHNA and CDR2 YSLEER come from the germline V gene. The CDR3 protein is CASSQEDDGTYEQYF. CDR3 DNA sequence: TGCGCCAGCAGCCAAGAAGACGACGGGACCTACGAGCAGTACTTC.

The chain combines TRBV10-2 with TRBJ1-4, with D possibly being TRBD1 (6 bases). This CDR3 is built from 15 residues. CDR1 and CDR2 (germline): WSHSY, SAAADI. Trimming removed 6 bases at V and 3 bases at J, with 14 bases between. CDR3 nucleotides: TGCGCCAGCAGAACGAAGGGGGGCCCTAATGAAAAACTGTTTTTT. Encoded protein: CASRTKGGPNEKLFF.

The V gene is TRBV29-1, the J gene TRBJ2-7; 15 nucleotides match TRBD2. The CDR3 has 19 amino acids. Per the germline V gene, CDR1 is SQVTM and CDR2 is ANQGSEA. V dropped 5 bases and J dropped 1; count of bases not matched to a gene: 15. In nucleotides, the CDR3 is TGCAGCGTTTTCAGGGTCCCGGGGACTAGCGGGGGGAAGTCCTACGAGCAGTACTTC. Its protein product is CSVFRVPGTSGGKSYEQYF.

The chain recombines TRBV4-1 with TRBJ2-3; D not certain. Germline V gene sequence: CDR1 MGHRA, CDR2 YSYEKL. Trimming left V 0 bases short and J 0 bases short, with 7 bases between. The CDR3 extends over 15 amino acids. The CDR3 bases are TGCGCCAGCAGCCAAGATTGGCGGAGCACAGATACGCAGTATTTT. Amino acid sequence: CASSQDWRSTDTQYF.

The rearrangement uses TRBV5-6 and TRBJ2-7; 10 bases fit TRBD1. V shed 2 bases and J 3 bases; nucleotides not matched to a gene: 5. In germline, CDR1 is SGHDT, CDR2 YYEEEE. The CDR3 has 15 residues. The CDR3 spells CASSFRDRGFYEQYF. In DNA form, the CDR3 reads TGTGCCAGCAGCTTCCGGGACAGGGGCTTCTACGAGCAGTACTTC. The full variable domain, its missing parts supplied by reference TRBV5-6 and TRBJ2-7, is DAGVTQSPTHLIKTRGQQVTLRCSPKSGHDTVSWYQQALGQGPQFIFQYYEEEERQRGNFPDRFSGHQFPNYSSELNVNALLLGDSALYLCASSFRDRGFYEQYFGPGTRLTVT.

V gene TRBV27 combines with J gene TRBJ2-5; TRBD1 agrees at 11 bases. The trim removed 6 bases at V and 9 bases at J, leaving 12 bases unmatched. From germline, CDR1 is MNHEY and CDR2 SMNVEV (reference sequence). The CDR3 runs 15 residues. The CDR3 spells CASSPGTGGQRSQYF. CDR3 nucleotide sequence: TGTGCCAGCAGCCCCGGGACAGGGGGGCAGCGGTCCCAGTACTTC.

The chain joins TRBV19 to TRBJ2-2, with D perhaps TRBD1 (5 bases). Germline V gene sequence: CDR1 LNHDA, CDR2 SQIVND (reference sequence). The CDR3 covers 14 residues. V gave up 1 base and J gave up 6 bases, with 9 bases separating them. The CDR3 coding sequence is TGTGCCAGTAGTATAGGGGGCTCCGCCGGGGAGCTGTTTTTT. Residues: CASSIGGSAGELFF.

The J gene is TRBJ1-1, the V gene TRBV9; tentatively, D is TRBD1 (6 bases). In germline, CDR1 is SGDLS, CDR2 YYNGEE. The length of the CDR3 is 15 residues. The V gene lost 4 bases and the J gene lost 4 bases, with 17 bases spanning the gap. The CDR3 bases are TGTGCCAGCAGCATACACAGGGAAAGGGGCACTGAAGCTTTCTTT. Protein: CASSIHRERGTEAFF. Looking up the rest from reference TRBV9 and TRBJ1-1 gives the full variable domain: DSGVTQTPKHLITATGQRVTLRCSPRSGDLSVYWYQQSLDQGLQFLIQYYNGEERAKGNILERFSAQQFPDLHSELNLSSLELGDSALYFCASSIHRERGTEAFFGQGTRLTVV.

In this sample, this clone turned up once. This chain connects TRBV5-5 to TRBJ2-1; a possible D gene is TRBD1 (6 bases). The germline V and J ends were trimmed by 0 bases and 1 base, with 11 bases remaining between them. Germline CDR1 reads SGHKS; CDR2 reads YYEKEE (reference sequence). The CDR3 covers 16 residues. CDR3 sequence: CASSLDPGESYNEQFF. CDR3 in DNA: TGTGCCAGCAGCTTGGATCCAGGGGAGTCCTACAATGAGCAGTTCTTC. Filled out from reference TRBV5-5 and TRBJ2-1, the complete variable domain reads DAGVTQSPTHLIKTRGQQVTLRCSPISGHKSVSWYQQVLGQGPQFIFQYYEKEERGRGNFPDRFSARQFPNYSSELNVNALLLGDSALYLCASSLDPGESYNEQFFGPGTRLTVL.

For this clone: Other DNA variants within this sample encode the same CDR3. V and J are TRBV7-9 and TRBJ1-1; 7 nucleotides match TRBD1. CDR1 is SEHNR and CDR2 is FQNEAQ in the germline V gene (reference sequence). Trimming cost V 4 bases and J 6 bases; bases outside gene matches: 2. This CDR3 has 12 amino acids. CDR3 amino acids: CASSSTGAEAFF. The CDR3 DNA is TGTGCCAGCAGCTCAACAGGGGCTGAAGCTTTCTTT. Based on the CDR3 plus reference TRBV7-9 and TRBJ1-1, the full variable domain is DTGVSQNPRHKITKRGQNVTFRCDPISEHNRLYWYRQTLGQGPEFLTYFQNEAQLEKSRLLSDRFSAERPKGSFSTLEIQRTEQGDSAMYLCASSSTGAEAFFGQGTRLTVV.

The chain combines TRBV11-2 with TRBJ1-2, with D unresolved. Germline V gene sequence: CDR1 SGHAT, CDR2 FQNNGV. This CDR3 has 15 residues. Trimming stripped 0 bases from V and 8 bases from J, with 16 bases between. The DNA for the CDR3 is TGTGCCAGCAGCTTAGAGAGGGCCGACGATCGAGGCTACACCTTC. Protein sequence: CASSLERADDRGYTF. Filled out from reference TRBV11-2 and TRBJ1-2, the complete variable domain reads EAGVAQSPRYKIIEKRQSVAFWCNPISGHATLYWYQQILGQGPKLLIQFQNNGVVDDSQLPKDRFSAERLKGVDSTLKIQPAKLEDSAVYLCASSLERADDRGYTFGSGTRLTVV.

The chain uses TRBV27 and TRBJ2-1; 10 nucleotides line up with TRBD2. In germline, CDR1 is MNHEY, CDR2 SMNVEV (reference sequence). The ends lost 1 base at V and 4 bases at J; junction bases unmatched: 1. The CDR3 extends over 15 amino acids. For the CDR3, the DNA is TGTGCCAGCAGTTTATTGGGACTAGCGTACAATGAGCAGTTCTTC. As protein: CASSLLGLAYNEQFF.

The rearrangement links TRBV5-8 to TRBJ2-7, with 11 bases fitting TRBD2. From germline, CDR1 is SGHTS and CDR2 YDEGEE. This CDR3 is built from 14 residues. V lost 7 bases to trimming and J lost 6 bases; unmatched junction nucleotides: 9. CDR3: CASAVAGGPREQYF. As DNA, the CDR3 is TGTGCCAGCGCGGTAGCGGGAGGGCCTCGCGAGCAGTACTTC.

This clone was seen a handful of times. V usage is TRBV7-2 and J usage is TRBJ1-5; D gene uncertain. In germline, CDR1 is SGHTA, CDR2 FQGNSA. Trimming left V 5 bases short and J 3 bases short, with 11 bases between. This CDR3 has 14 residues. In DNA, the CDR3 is TGTGCCAGCAGCCAGTCCCGGGACAATCAGCCCCAGCATTTT. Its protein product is CASSQSRDNQPQHF.

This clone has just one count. The CDR3 spells CASSSRDQGAKNIQYF. The CDR3 DNA sequence: TGTGCCAGCAGTTCTAGGGACCAAGGGGCCAAAAACATTCAGTACTTC. The J gene is TRBJ2-4, the V gene TRBV7-9; possibly TRBD1 or TRBD2 for D (5 bases each). Trimming left V 6 bases short and J 1 base short, with 16 bases between. The CDR3 covers 16 residues. Germline CDR1 is SEHNR and CDR2 is FQNEAQ (reference sequence).

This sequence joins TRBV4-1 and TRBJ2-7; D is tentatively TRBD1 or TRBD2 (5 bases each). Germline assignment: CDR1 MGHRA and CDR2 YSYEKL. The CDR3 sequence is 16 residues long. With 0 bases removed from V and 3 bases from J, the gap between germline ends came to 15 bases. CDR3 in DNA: TGCGCCAGCAGCCAAGAGGGGCCCTCGGGGATCTACGAGCAGTACTTC. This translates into CASSQEGPSGIYEQYF.

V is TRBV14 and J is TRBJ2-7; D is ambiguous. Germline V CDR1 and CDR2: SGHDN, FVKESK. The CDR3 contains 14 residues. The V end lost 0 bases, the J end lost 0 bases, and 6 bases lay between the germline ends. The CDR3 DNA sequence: TGTGCCAGCAGCCAAGAGGCCGGCTCCTACGAGCAGTACTTC. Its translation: CASSQEAGSYEQYF.

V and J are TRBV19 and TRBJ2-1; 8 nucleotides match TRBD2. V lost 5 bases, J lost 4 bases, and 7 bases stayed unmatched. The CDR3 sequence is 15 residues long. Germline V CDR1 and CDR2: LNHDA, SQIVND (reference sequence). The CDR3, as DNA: TGTGCCAGTAGTCCAACTAGCGGAGGGTACAATGAGCAGTTCTTC. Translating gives CASSPTSGGYNEQFF.

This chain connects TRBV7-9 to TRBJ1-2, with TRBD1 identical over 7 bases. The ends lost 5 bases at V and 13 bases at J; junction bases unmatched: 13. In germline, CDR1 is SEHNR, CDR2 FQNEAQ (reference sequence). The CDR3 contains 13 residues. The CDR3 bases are TGTGCCAGCAGCCAATCGTCGGGACAGATGATCACCTTC. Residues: CASSQSSGQMITF.

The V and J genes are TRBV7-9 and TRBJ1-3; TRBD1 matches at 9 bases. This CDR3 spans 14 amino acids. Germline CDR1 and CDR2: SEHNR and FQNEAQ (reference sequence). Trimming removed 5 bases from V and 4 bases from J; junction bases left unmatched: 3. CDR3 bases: TGTGCCAGCAGCCCCGGGACAGGGGGAAACACCATATATTTT. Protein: CASSPGTGGNTIYF.

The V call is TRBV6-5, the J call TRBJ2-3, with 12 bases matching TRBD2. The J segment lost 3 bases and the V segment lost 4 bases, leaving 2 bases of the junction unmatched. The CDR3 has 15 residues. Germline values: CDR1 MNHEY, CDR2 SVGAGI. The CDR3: CASSSGTSGTDTQYF. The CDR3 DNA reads TGTGCCAGCAGTTCTGGGACTAGCGGGACAGATACGCAGTATTTT.

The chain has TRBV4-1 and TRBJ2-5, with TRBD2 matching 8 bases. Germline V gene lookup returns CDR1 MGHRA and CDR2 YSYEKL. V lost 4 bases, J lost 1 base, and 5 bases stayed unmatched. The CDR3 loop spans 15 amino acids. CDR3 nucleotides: TGCGCCAGCAGCCTCGGGAGGGCCCCCCAAGAGACCCAGTACTTC. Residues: CASSLGRAPQETQYF.

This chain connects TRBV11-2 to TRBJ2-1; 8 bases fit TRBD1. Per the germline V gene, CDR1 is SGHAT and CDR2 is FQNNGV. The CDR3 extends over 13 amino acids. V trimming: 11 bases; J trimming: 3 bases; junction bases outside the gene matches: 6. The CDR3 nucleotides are TGTGCCGAAGCCGGGACAGGCTACAATGAGCAGTTCTTC. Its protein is CAEAGTGYNEQFF.

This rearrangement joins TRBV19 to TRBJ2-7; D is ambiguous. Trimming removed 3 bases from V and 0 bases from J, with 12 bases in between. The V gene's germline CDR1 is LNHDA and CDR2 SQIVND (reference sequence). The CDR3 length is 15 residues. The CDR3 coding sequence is TGTGCCAGTAGTATTGTCGGCAGCAGCTCCTACGAGCAGTACTTC. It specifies CASSIVGSSSYEQYF.

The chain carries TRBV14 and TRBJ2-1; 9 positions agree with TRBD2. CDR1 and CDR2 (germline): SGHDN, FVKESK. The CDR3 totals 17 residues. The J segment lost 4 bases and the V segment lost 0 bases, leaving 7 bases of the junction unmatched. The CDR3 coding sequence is TGTGCCAGCAGCCAAGATGGAAGACTAGCGGTATACAATGAGCAGTTCTTC. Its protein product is CASSQDGRLAVYNEQFF.

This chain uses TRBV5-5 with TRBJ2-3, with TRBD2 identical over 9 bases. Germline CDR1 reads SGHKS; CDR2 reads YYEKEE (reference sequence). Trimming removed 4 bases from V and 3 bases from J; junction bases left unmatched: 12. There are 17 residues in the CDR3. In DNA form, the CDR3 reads TGTGCCAGCAGCGGATACTCCCTAGCGGGGCGGACAGATACGCAGTATTTT. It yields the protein CASSGYSLAGRTDTQYF.

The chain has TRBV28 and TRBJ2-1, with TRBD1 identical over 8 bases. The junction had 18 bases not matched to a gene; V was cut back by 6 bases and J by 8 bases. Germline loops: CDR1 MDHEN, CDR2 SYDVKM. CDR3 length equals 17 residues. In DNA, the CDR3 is TGTGCCAGCAGCGAACCCGTGCGGGGACAGGATATAGATGAGCAGTTCTTC. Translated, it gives CASSEPVRGQDIDEQFF.

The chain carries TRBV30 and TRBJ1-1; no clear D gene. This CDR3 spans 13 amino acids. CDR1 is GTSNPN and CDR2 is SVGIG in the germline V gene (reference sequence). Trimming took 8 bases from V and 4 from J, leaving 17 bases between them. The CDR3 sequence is CAGCLDGGTEAFF. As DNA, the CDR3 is TGTGCCGGTTGTCTGGACGGAGGCACTGAAGCTTTCTTT.

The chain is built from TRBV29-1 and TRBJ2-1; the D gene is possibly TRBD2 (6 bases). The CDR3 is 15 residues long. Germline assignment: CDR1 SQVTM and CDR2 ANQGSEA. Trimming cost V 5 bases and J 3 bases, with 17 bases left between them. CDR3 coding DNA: TGCAGCGTTTTGGGAGTAATAGCGGACTACAATGAGCAGTTCTTC. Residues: CSVLGVIADYNEQFF.

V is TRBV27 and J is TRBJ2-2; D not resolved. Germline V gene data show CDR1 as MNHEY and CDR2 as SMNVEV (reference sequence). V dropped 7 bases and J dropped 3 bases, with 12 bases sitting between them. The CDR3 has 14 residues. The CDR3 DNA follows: TGTGCCAGCACCACCCCGGGTTACACCGGGGAGCTGTTTTTT. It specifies CASTTPGYTGELFF.